The 8 T cell receptor beta chains given below trace back to one sample, sequenced in a study of cytomegalovirus exposure and HLA in healthy donors. 13 Jbeta primers and 60 Vbeta primers were used for the PCR. Data came from immunoSEQ multiplex PCR; TCRdb stores just in-frame clones and leaves some out. The repertoire consists of 150,000 to 200,000 clones, with roughly 65% occurring once and the leading ten covering approximately 4.6%. Source material: PBMCs. The receptors derive from a man between 18 and 35 years old in good health and CMV-seropositive.

V and J are TRBV27 and TRBJ1-1; D is uncertain. This CDR3 is 14 amino acids long. Germline assignment: CDR1 MNHEY and CDR2 SMNVEV (reference sequence). V lost 3 bases, J lost 3 bases, and 11 bases lay in between. The chain's CDR3 is CASSFRRVDTEAFF. In DNA, the CDR3 is TGTGCCAGCAGTTTTAGGAGGGTAGACACTGAAGCTTTCTTT.

This sequence joins TRBV2 and TRBJ2-1, with 8 bases fitting TRBD1. Germline V gives CDR1 SNHLY, CDR2 FYNNEI. V shed 8 bases, J shed 2 bases, and the junction held 8 bases outside the gene matches. The CDR3 is 15 amino acids. In nucleotides, the CDR3 is TGTGCCAGCCGACTCTTGGACAGGGCCTACAATGAGCAGTTCTTC. Residues: CASRLLDRAYNEQFF. The entire variable domain, with the rest obtained from reference TRBV2 and TRBJ2-1, is as follows: EPEVTQTPSHQVTQMGQEVILRCVPISNHLYFYWYRQILGQKVEFLVSFYNNEISEKSEIFDDQFSVERPDGSNFTLKIRSTKLEDSAMYFCASRLLDRAYNEQFFGPGTRLTVL.

CDR3 DNA sequence: TGTGCCAGTACCCAGGACAGACCGAACACTGAAGCTTTCTTT. This translates into CASTQDRPNTEAFF. The chain combines TRBV19 with TRBJ1-1; TRBD1 is a possible D gene (6 bases). CDR1 and CDR2 from the germline V gene are LNHDA and SQIVND (reference sequence). Trimming took off 7 bases at V and 1 base at J, with 13 bases between the two ends. The CDR3 runs 14 residues.

The chain uses TRBV9 and TRBJ1-1; the D is unclear. V lost 3 bases, J lost 1 base, and 7 bases lay in between. Germline CDR1 and CDR2: SGDLS and YYNGEE. This CDR3 region has 13 residues. CDR3 sequence: CASSDPGNTEAFF. The DNA of the CDR3 is TGTGCCAGCAGCGATCCGGGGAACACTGAAGCTTTCTTT.

The chain carries TRBV28 and TRBJ2-4; a possible D gene is TRBD2 (5 bases). Germline-derived CDR1 and CDR2 are MDHEN and SYDVKM. V was trimmed by 2 bases and J by 1 base, leaving 9 bases between them. The CDR3 sequence is 15 residues long. CDR3 DNA sequence: TGTGCCAGCAGTTTAGAGGAGGAGGCCAAAAACATTCAGTACTTC. Its translation is CASSLEEEAKNIQYF.

Regarding this clone: Other DNA sequences of this sample code for an identical CDR3. V is TRBV29-1 and J is TRBJ1-2; D possibly corresponds to TRBD1 (5 bases). Germline CDR1 and CDR2: SQVTM and ANQGSEA. There are 13 residues in the CDR3. This CDR3 is CTTREGRNYGYTF. Written as DNA, the CDR3 is TGCACCACAAGGGAGGGGAGGAACTATGGCTACACCTTC. The entire variable domain, with the rest obtained from reference TRBV29-1 and TRBJ1-2, is as follows: SAVISQKPSRDICQRGTSLTIQCQVDSQVTMMFWYRQQPGQSLTLIATANQGSEATYESGFVIDKFPISRPNLTFSTLTVSNMSPEDSSIYLCTTREGRNYGYTFGSGTRLTVV.

The rearrangement joins TRBV5-6 to TRBJ1-1, with D uncertain. V was shortened by 0 bases and J by 5 bases, with 14 bases between the two germline ends. CDR1 and CDR2 (germline): SGHDT, YYEEEE. The CDR3 covers 15 residues. CDR3 protein: CASSLVRGLGTEAFF. The CDR3 bases are TGTGCCAGCAGCTTGGTAAGAGGACTGGGGACTGAAGCTTTCTTT.

The chain recombines TRBV19 with TRBJ1-3; the D is unclear. CDR1 LNHDA and CDR2 SQIVND come from the germline V gene (reference sequence). The V end was cut by 0 bases, the J end by 7 bases, with 16 bases between. The CDR3 extends over 16 amino acids. Here the CDR3 reads CASSIDRENSGNTIYF. The CDR3 bases are TGTGCCAGTAGTATAGATCGGGAGAATTCGGGTAACACCATATATTTT.